The 6 T cell receptor beta chains below were found in one sample sequenced in a study of T-cell reconstitution after alpha-beta-depleted transplantation in children. TCRbeta library preparation incorporated unique molecular identifiers. TCRdb re-derived calls from the PCR reads in MiXCR, one entry per CDR3 protein. The sample has about 230,000 distinct CDR3 sequences, around 8.9% seen once. Sequenced here: PBMCs from the stem cell graft donor, sampled from the stem cell graft. Receptors originate from a human donor who donated a stem cell graft to a child with SCID.

J is TRBJ1-4 and V is TRBV7-9; D is ambiguous. This CDR3 has 15 residues. Trimming left V 5 bases short and J 6 bases short, with 16 bases between. Per the germline V gene, CDR1 is SEHNR and CDR2 is FQNEAQ (reference sequence). For the CDR3, the DNA is TGTGCCAGCAGCGCGGGATTGGGTAGGGATGAAAAACTGTTTTTT. Its translation: CASSAGLGRDEKLFF.

The table lists this clonotype with a count of one. The rearrangement uses TRBV19 and TRBJ2-7; no clear D gene. The CDR3 has 15 residues. The germline CDR1 and CDR2 sequences are LNHDA and SQIVND (reference sequence). Trimming stripped 3 bases from V and 4 bases from J, with 16 bases between. The CDR3 region has the DNA TGTGCCAGTAGTATGACCTCTGGGCGTCAGTACGAGCAGTACTTC. It encodes CASSMTSGRQYEQYF.

This clonotype was counted many times. The rearrangement uses TRBV20-1 and TRBJ2-7; tentative D call: TRBD1 (6 bases). The CDR3 covers 12 residues. Germline V gives CDR1 DFQATT, CDR2 SNEGSKA (reference sequence). V lost 3 bases to trimming and J lost 2 bases, with 8 bases between them. The CDR3 sequence: CSARDSTYEQYF. The CDR3 nucleotides are TGCAGTGCTAGGGACAGCACCTACGAGCAGTACTTC.

The chain joins TRBV11-3 to TRBJ2-7, with 9 bases identical to TRBD1. This CDR3 comprises 14 residues. V lost 3 bases and J lost 5; bases outside the gene matches: 5. Germline V gene sequence: CDR1 SGHNT, CDR2 YENEEA. The CDR3 DNA follows: TGTGCCAGCAGCTTGGGACAGGGTTTCGACGAGCAGTACTTC. It translates to CASSLGQGFDEQYF.

This clonotype was seen repeatedly, ten times or more. The chain is built from TRBV5-1 and TRBJ2-7; the match to TRBD1 covers 10 bases. CDR1 is SGHRS, CDR2 YFSETQ, per germline. Trimming cost V 2 bases and J 5 bases; bases outside gene matches: 13. This CDR3 spans 17 amino acids. The CDR3 DNA follows: TGCGCCAGCAGCTTAGTCCCGGGACAGGGGAGTGTCCACGAGCAGTACTTC. Translation gives CASSLVPGQGSVHEQYF.

This clonotype occurred many times. This chain joins TRBV5-1 and TRBJ2-3; 7 bases are a match to TRBD1. The CDR3 loop spans 15 amino acids. V lost 4 bases to trimming and J lost 7 bases; unmatched junction nucleotides: 12. The V gene's germline CDR1 is SGHRS and CDR2 YFSETQ. The DNA for the CDR3 is TGCGCCAGCAGCACCGGGACAGAAGATCTTCATACGCAGTATTTT. Translation gives CASSTGTEDLHTQYF. The whole variable domain, filled in from reference TRBV5-1 and TRBJ2-3, reads KAGVTQTPRYLIKTRGQQVTLSCSPISGHRSVSWYQQTPGQGLQFLFEYFSETQRNKGNFPGRFSGRQFSNSRSEMNVSTLELGDSALYLCASSTGTEDLHTQYFGPGTRLTVL.